This T cell receptor (beta chain) is from a study of control samples from healthy donors and cancer patients. The repertoire was sequenced with immunoSEQ multiplex PCR; TCRdb's copy has only in-frame clones and lacks some. Here the sample spans about 170,000 clones, roughly 90% being singletons. V was shortened by 4 bases and J by 5 bases, with 21 bases between the two germline ends. This CDR3 is built from 16 residues. The V gene's germline CDR1 is SGDLS and CDR2 YYNGEE. V and J are TRBV9 and TRBJ1-2; D gene ambiguous. This TCR was sampled from a man younger than 45 in good health. Sequencing was carried out using blood. Here the CDR3 DNA reads TGTGCCAGCAGCTCAGCAGGAGTCCCCCAAGGGTATGGCTACACCTTC. Residues: CASSSAGVPQGYGYTF.